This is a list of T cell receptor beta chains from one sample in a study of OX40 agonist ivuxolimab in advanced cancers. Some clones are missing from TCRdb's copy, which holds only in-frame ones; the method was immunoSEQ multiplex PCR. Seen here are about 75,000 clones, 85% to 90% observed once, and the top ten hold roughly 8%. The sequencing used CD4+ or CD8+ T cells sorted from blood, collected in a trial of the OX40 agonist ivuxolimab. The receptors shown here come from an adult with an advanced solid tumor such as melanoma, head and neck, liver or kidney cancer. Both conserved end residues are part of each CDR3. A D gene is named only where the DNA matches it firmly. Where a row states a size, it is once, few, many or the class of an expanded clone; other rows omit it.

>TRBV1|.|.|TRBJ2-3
TGCACCAGCAGCCAAGCAAGACAACCTCGGGACAGGGTTTGCACAGATACGCAGTATTTT
CTSSQARQPRDRVCTDTQYF
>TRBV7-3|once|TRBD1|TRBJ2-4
TGTGCCAGCAGCTCGGACAGGGGAAACATTCAGTACTTC
CASSSDRGNIQYF
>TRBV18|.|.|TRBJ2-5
TGTGCCAGCTCACCGGAACAGGGAGAGACCCAGTACTTC
CASSPEQGETQYF
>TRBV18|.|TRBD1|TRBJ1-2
TGTGCCAGCTCATCGACAGGGGATGTAAATGGCTACACCTTC
CASSSTGDVNGYTF
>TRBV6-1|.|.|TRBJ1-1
TGTGCCAGCAGGTTACAGGATTTTGAAGCTTTCTTT
CASRLQDFEAFF
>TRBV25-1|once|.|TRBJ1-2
TGTGCCAGCAGTGAGGGGGCCCGCTATGGCTACACCTTC
CASSEGARYGYTF
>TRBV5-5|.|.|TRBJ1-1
TGTGCCAGCAGCCCGGGACACCGACTGAACACTGAAGCTTTCTTT
CASSPGHRLNTEAFF
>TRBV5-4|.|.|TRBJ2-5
TGTGCCAGCAGCCCTGGTGGGGTGTTGGGGACCCAGTACTTC
CASSPGGVLGTQYF
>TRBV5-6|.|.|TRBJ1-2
TGTGCCAGCAGCTCTGAGACCGGCCTAGTACGCTACACCTTC
CASSSETGLVRYTF
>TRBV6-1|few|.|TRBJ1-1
TGTGCCAGCACAGAGGGCCTTAACACTGAAGCTTTCTTT
CASTEGLNTEAFF
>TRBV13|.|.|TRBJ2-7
TGTGCCAGCAGCCCGGTGGTTCCGAGGGGCCTCTCCTACGAGCAGTACTTC
CASSPVVPRGLSYEQYF
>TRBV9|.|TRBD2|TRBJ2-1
TGTGCCAGCAGCTTCAGCGGGGGAGGGAATGAGCAGTTCTTC
CASSFSGGGNEQFF
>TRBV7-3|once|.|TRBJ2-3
TGTGCCAGCAGCCGACAGGCAAAAAGCACAGATACGCAGTATTTT
CASSRQAKSTDTQYF
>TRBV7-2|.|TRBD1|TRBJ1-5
TGTGCCAGCAGCTCCCGGACAGGGCCCCAGCATTTT
CASSSRTGPQHF
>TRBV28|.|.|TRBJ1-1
TGTGCCAGCAGTTTAGCCCCCCGGATCGTCACTGAAGCTTTCTTT
CASSLAPRIVTEAFF
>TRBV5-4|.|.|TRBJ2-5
TGTGCCAGCAGCTTGGTGTGGAGCGGGACCCAGTACTTC
CASSLVWSGTQYF
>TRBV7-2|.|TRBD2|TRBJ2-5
TGTGCCAGCAGCCCCGATAGCGGGAGCGGAGAGACCCAGTACTTC
CASSPDSGSGETQYF
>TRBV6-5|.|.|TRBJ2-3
TGTGCCAGCAGCCTCCTCCGTGGCGATACGCAGTATTTT
CASSLLRGDTQYF
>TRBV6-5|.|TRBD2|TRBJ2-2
TGTGCCAGCAGTTACGCGGGAGGAGTTCCCGGGGAGCTGTTTTTT
CASSYAGGVPGELFF
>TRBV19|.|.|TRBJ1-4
TGTGCCAGTGCTACGGACCGGGGGGCTAATGAAAAACTGTTTTTT
CASATDRGANEKLFF
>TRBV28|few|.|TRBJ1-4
TGTGCCAGCAGCGACAGCCTAAATGAAAAACTGTTTTTT
CASSDSLNEKLFF
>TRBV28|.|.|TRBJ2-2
TGTGCCAGCAGTGGGAGGACGATGTTTTTT
CASSGRTMFF
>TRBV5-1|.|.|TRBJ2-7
TGCGCCAGCAGATTTATTCAAACAGATTCCGAACAGTACTTC
CASRFIQTDSEQYF
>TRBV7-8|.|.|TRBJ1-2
TGTGCCAGCAGCTTAGTGGAGGATGGCTACACCTTC
CASSLVEDGYTF
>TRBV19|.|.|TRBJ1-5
TGTGCCAGTAAAGAAGGAGTAGGCAATCAGCCCCAGCATTTT
CASKEGVGNQPQHF
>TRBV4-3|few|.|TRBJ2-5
TGCGCCAGCAGCCAGGACCTAGCTATGGGGGAGACCCAGTACTTC
CASSQDLAMGETQYF
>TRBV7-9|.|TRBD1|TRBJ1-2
TGTGCCAGCAGCCGGACAGGGTCTTTAGGTGGCTACACCTTC
CASSRTGSLGGYTF
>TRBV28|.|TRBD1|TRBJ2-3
TGTGCCAGCAGCTCCAGGGGGCTAGGTGGTGATACGCAGTATTTT
CASSSRGLGGDTQYF
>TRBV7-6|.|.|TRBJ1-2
TGTGCCAGCAGCTTAGGGGCGGGGCTTTCGGGCTATGGCTACACCTTC
CASSLGAGLSGYGYTF
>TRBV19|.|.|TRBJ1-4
TGTGCCAGTAAATCCCTGGACAGTTTTAATGAAAAACTGTTTTTT
CASKSLDSFNEKLFF
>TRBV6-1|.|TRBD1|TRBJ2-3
TGTGCCAGCAGTGAAGTGGCAGGGGGCGGACAAGATACGCAGTATTTT
CASSEVAGGGQDTQYF
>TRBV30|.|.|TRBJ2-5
TGTGCCTGGAGTCCGGGGACTTTACAAGAGACCCAGTACTTC
CAWSPGTLQETQYF
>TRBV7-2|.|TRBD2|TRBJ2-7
TGTGCCAGCAGCCCATTAGCGGGGCCCTACGAGCAGTACTTC
CASSPLAGPYEQYF
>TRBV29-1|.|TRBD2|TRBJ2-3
TGCAGCGTTGAGCGGGGGTCAGATACGCAGTATTTT
CSVERGSDTQYF
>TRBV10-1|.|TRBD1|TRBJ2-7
TGCGCCAGCAGTGAGTCCTGGGCAGGGGGCCGGTCCTACGAGCAGTACTTC
CASSESWAGGRSYEQYF
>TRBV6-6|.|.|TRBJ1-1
TGTGCCAGCAGTTACCCCGGGACAAGGAACACTGAAGCTTTCTTT
CASSYPGTRNTEAFF
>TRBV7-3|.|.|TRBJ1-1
TGTGCCAGCAGCCCCAGAGCCGGGATTGACACTGAAGCTTTCTTT
CASSPRAGIDTEAFF
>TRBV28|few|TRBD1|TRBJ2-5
TGTGCCAGCAGTTTACCAGGACAGGGGTACCAAGAGACCCAGTACTTC
CASSLPGQGYQETQYF
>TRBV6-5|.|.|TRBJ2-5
TGTGCCAGCAGTCTTTTGGGTCGAGAGACCCAGTACTTC
CASSLLGRETQYF
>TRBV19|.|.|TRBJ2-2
TGTGCCAGTAGAGGGAGGACCCCGAACACCGGGGAGCTGTTTTTT
CASRGRTPNTGELFF